This record covers a single TCR beta chain. Its antigen is still unknown. Germline V lookup: CDR1 SQVTM, CDR2 ANQGSEA. CDR3 size: 14 residues. V was clipped by 4 bases and J by 6 bases, with 16 bases between them. As processed by the authors: Filtering differed for immunoSEQ, which gave only junction sequences without quality scores. Assay used: immunoSEQ multiplex PCR; TCRdb lists only in-frame clones, some missing. That table supplies the V and J calls and clone size; D and trimming were determined from the DNA. The sample has about 490,000 clones; roughly 80% are singletons. Among the donors, all were Caucasian adults who lived in Nashville, Tennessee. This sample was taken from a study of shared clonotypes between healthy human individuals. Study conclusions and caveats: Sampling covered blood only; tissue repertoires likely differ. Limitation of the genetic and exposure-history diversity represented came from the few donors.

The sequencing sample was made of PBMCs. The rearrangement joins TRBV29-1 to TRBJ2-1, with D maybe TRBD2 (6 bases). This TCR derives from a woman between 40 and 50 years old in good health. Some clones in this sample may be carry-over from other donors' samples. The CDR3 DNA follows: TGCAGCGTTGTTCGGCGGGAAATAGGCAATGAGCAGTTCTTC. As protein: CSVVRREIGNEQFF.